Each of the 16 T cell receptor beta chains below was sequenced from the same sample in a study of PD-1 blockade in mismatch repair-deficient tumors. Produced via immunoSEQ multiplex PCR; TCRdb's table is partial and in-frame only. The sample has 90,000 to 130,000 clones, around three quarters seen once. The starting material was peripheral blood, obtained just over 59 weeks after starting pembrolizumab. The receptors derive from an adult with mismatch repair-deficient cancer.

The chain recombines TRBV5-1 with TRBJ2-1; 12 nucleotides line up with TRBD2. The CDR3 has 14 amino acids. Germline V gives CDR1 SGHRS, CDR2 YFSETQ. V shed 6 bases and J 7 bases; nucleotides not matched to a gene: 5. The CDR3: CASTTSGRDNEQFF. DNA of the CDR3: TGCGCCAGCACGACTAGCGGGAGAGATAATGAGCAGTTCTTC.

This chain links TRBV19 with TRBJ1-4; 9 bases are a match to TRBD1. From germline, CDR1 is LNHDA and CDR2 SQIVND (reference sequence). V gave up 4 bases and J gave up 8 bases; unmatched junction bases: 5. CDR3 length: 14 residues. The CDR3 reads CASSTDRGGEKLFF. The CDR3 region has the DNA TGTGCCAGTAGTACGGACAGGGGTGGCGAAAAACTGTTTTTT.

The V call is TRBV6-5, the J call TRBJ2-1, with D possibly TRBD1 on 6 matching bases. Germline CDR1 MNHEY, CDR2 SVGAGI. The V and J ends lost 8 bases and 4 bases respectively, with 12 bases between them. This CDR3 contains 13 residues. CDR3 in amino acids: CASGWTAYNEQFF. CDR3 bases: TGTGCCAGCGGGTGGACAGCTTACAATGAGCAGTTCTTC.

CDR3 protein: CASSLWVGRNTQYF. CDR3 nucleotide sequence: TGTGCCAGCAGCTTGTGGGTAGGACGAAATACGCAGTATTTT. The rearrangement joins TRBV5-6 to TRBJ2-3; D is unclear. CDR1 SGHDT and CDR2 YYEEEE come from the germline V gene. The CDR3 runs to 14 residues. Trimming pared 1 base from V and 7 bases from J, leaving 13 bases between.

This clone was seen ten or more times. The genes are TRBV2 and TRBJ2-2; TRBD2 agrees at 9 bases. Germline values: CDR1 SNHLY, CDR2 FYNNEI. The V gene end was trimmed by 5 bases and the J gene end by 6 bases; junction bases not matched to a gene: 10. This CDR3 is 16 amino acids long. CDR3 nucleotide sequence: TGTGCCAGCAGTCGATTTTTAGCGGGAGCGGCCGGGGAGCTGTTTTTT. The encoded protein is CASSRFLAGAAGELFF.

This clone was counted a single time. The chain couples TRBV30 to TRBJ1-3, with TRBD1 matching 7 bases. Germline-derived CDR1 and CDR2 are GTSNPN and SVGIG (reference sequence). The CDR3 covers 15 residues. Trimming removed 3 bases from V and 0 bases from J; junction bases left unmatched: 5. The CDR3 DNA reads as TGTGCCTGGAGCCCAGGGGGGTACTCTGGAAACACCATATATTTT. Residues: CAWSPGGYSGNTIYF.

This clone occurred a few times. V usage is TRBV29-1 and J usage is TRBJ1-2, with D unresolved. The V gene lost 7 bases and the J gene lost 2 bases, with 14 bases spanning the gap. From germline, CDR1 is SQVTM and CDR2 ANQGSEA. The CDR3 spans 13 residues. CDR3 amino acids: CSAGGLGNYGYTF. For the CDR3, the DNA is TGCAGCGCAGGAGGTTTGGGCAACTATGGCTACACCTTC.

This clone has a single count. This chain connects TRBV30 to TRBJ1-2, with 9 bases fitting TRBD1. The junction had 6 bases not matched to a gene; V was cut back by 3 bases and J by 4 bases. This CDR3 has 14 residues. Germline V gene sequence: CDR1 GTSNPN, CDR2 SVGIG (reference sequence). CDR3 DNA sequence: TGTGCCTGGAGGGGACAGGGCAGGGGCTATGGCTACACCTTC. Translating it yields CAWRGQGRGYGYTF.

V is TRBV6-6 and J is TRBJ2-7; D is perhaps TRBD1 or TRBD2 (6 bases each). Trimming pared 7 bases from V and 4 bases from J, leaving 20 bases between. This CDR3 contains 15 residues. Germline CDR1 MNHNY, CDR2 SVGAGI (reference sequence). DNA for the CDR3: TGTGCCAGCAAAGTGGAGGGGGGTGGAAAGTACGAGCAGTACTTC. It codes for CASKVEGGGKYEQYF.

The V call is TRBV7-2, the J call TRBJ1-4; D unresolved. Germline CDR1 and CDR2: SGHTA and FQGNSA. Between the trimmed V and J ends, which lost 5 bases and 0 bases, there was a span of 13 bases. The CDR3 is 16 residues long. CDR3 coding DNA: TGTGCCAGCAGCCGACGCCTGCGTACAACTAATGAAAAACTGTTTTTT. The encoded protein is CASSRRLRTTNEKLFF.

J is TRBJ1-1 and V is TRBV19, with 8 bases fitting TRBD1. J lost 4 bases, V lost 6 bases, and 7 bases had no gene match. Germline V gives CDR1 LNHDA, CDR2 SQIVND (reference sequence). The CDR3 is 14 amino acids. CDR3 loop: CASSHRGSSTEAFF. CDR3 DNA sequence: TGTGCCAGTAGCCACAGGGGGAGTAGCACTGAAGCTTTCTTT.

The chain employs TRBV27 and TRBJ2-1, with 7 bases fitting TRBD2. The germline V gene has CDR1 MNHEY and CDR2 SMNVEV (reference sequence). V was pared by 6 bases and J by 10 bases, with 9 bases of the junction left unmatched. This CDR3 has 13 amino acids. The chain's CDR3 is CASSSTAGAEQFF. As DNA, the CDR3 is TGTGCCAGCAGCTCTACTGCGGGAGCCGAGCAGTTCTTC.

CDR3 sequence reads: CSMVLTVTDTQYF. In DNA, the CDR3 is TGCAGCATGGTATTGACGGTCACAGATACGCAGTATTTT. The rearrangement links TRBV29-1 to TRBJ2-3; D unresolved. V was pared by 8 bases and J by 2 bases, with 14 bases between. The CDR3 totals 13 residues. CDR1 SQVTM and CDR2 ANQGSEA come from the germline V gene.

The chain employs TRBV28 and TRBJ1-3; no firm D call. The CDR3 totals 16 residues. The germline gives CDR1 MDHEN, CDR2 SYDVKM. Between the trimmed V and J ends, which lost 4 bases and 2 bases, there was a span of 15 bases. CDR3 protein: CASSSPSRATGNTIYF. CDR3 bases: TGTGCCAGCAGTTCACCCTCCCGGGCAACTGGAAACACCATATATTTT.

The CDR3 DNA reads TGTGCCAGCAGCTCAGGGACGGCCAGGACTAGCGAACCTAATGAGCAGTTCTTC. The encoded protein is CASSSGTARTSEPNEQFF. The chain is built from TRBV11-2 and TRBJ2-1; 9 bases are shared with TRBD2. The V segment lost 4 bases and the J segment 7 bases; nucleotides outside the gene matches: 17. This CDR3 spans 18 amino acids. Germline assignment: CDR1 SGHAT and CDR2 FQNNGV.

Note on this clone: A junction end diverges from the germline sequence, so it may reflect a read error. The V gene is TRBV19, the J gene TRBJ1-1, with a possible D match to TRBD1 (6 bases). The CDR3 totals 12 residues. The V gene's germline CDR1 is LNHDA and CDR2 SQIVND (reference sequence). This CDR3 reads CASTIGGTEAFF. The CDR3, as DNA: TGTGCCAGTACTATAGGGGGTACTGAAGCTTTCTTT. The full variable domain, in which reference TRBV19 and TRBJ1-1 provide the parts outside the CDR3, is DGGITQSPKYLFRKEGQNVTLSCEQNLNHDAMYWYRQDPGQGLRLIYYSQIVNDFQKGDIAEGYSVSREKKESFPLTVTSAQKNPTAFYLCASTIGGTEAFFGQGTRLTVV.